This TCR beta chain comes out of a study of cytomegalovirus exposure and HLA in healthy donors. Healthy people donating bone marrow made up the donors. General study points: On later analysis, the bulk of CMV-associated TCR beta chains appeared to be HLA-restricted. Confirmation was obtained in vitro that a few CMV-associated chains are specific for CMV antigens. Reported results showed that the classifier diagnosed cytomegalovirus status with high specificity and sensitivity.

Germline V gene lookup returns CDR1 MNHEY and CDR2 SVGAGI. Trimming removed 4 bases from V and 8 bases from J; junction bases left unmatched: 5. The CDR3 loop spans 16 amino acids. PCR amplification relied on 60 Vbeta primers (plus 13 Jbeta primers). The assay was immunoSEQ multiplex PCR, and TCRdb's table has in-frame clones only and misses some. The sample lists over 90,000 clones, around 79% occurring once. About this clone: The antigen remains undetermined.

The chain carries TRBV6-5 and TRBJ2-1; 16 bases are shared with TRBD2. The sequence came from a man aged 50-59 years in good health and CMV-seropositive. Material for sequencing was PBMCs. The CDR3 nucleotides read TGTGCCAGCAGTTGGGGACTAGCGGGAGGGGGGGATGAGCAGTTCTTC. Translating it yields CASSWGLAGGGDEQFF.